This TCR beta chain was captured in a study of T cells after yellow fever vaccination. Study-wide points: CD4 and CD8 compartments shared a small share of clonotypes, likely from convergent recombination.

CDR1 is SGHRS and CDR2 is YFSETQ in the germline V gene. The CDR3 totals 16 residues. V lost 4 bases to trimming and J lost 5 bases, with 20 bases between them. This clonotype has ten or more counts. Its antigen remains unknown. TCRdb fed the 5' RACE reads into MiXCR, producing one record per CDR3 protein. Of 150,000 to 200,000 distinct CDR3 sequences listed, 7% to 10% are singletons. The material was CD8+ T cells sorted from PBMCs, obtained 45 days after the yellow fever booster vaccination. The source of this sequence is a man aged 18 to 29 who received the YFV17D yellow fever vaccine. V and J are TRBV5-1 and TRBJ2-3; D is perhaps TRBD2 (7 bases). The CDR3 loop is CASSLRGGQVGDTQYF. The CDR3 DNA follows: TGCGCCAGCAGCCTAAGGGGGGGCCAGGTTGGAGATACGCAGTATTTT.